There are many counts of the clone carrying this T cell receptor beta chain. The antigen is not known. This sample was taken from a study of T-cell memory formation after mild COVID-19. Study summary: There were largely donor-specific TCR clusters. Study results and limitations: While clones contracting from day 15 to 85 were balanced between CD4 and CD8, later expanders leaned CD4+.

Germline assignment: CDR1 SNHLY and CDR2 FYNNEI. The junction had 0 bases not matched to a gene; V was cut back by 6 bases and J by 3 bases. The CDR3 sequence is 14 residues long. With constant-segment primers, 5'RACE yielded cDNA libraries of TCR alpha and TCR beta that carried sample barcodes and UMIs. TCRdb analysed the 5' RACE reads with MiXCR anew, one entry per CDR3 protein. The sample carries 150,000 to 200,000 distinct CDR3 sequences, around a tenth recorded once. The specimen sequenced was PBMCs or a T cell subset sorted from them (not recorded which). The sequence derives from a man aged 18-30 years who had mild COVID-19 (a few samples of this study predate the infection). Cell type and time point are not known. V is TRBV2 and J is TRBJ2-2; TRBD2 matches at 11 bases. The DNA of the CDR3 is TGTGCCAGCAGGGGACTAGCGGACACCGGGGAGCTGTTTTTT. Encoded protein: CASRGLADTGELFF. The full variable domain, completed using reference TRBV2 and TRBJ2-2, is EPEVTQTPSHQVTQMGQEVILRCVPISNHLYFYWYRQILGQKVEFLVSFYNNEISEKSEIFDDQFSVERPDGSNFTLKIRSTKLEDSAMYFCASRGLADTGELFFGEGSRLTVL.